This T cell receptor (beta chain) came from a study of type 1 regulatory T cells. Across the whole study: An in vitro protocol generated T-allo10, a Tr1-enriched, alloantigen-specific CD4 T cell product.

Trimming left V 6 bases short and J 2 bases short, with 18 bases between. CDR1 is SGHRS, CDR2 YFSETQ, per germline. This CDR3 is 15 amino acids long. TCRdb ran MiXCR on the reads and lists one entry per CDR3 protein. The sample includes over 90,000 distinct CDR3 sequences, 31% of them seen just once. Sample: CD4+ T cells, either the whole sample or a sorted fraction (not recorded which). The clonotype originates from a human donor in good health. This chain uses TRBV5-1 with TRBJ2-7; D is perhaps TRBD2 (7 bases). CDR3 bases: TGCGCCAGCAACGTAGGGGGGGGTAGAACCTACGAGCAGTACTTC. Translating it yields CASNVGGGRTYEQYF.